What follows are 20 T cell receptor beta chains derived from one specimen sequenced in a study of cytomegalovirus exposure and HLA in healthy donors. The PCR had 60 Vbeta and 13 Jbeta primers. Repertoires were generated with immunoSEQ multiplex PCR, while TCRdb's copy carries only in-frame clones and drops some. The table shows under 200,000 clones, with about 70% occurring only once. The sample consisted of PBMCs. All receptors derive from a woman between 25 and 40 years old in good health and CMV-seronegative.

This chain uses TRBV9 with TRBJ1-2, with a possible D match to TRBD1 (5 bases). CDR1 and CDR2 from the germline V gene are SGDLS and YYNGEE. The CDR3 is made up of 15 amino acids. Trimming shortened V by 4 bases and J by 6 bases, and 19 bases separated the two germline ends. The CDR3 coding sequence is TGTGCCAGCAGCCAGATGGGGGGAAACTTAGATGGCTACACCTTC. Protein sequence: CASSQMGGNLDGYTF.

The chain combines TRBV9 with TRBJ2-1; 7 bases agree with TRBD2. The CDR3 spans 14 residues. Trimming took 2 bases from V and 3 from J; bases not matched to a gene: 2. Germline V gives CDR1 SGDLS, CDR2 YYNGEE. CDR3 sequence: CASSVASGYNEQFF. CDR3 in DNA: TGTGCCAGCAGCGTGGCTAGCGGCTACAATGAGCAGTTCTTC.

The gene calls are TRBV9 and TRBJ1-1; no reliable D call. CDR1 and CDR2 from the germline V gene are SGDLS and YYNGEE. Trimming removed 4 bases from V and 1 base from J, with 11 bases in between. This CDR3 is built from 14 residues. CDR3 in DNA: TGTGCCAGCAGCCCTCGGAGTCCGAACACTGAAGCTTTCTTT. This gives the protein CASSPRSPNTEAFF. Complete variable domain (other parts from reference TRBV9 and TRBJ1-1): DSGVTQTPKHLITATGQRVTLRCSPRSGDLSVYWYQQSLDQGLQFLIQYYNGEERAKGNILERFSAQQFPDLHSELNLSSLELGDSALYFCASSPRSPNTEAFFGQGTRLTVV.

The rearrangement joins TRBV7-3 to TRBJ2-5, with D possibly TRBD2 on 5 matching bases. CDR1 SGHTA and CDR2 FQGTGA come from the germline V gene. Trimming cost V 2 bases and J 4 bases, with 11 bases left between them. The CDR3 loop spans 14 amino acids. CDR3 in DNA: TGTGCCAGCAGCTTAGGATACGAGGGAGAGACCCAGTACTTC. Residues: CASSLGYEGETQYF.

Comments on this clone: Distinct nucleotide sequences in the sample also encode this CDR3. This rearrangement joins TRBV5-1 to TRBJ1-2; the D gene is possibly TRBD1 (5 bases). The CDR3 sequence is 14 residues long. Germline-derived CDR1 and CDR2 are SGHRS and YFSETQ. V was shortened by 5 bases and J by 8 bases, with 19 bases between the two germline ends. Written as DNA, the CDR3 is TGCGCCAGCAGATTCAGTGGCAGGGATGACGGCTACACCTTC. Translating it yields CASRFSGRDDGYTF. Based on the CDR3 plus reference TRBV5-1 and TRBJ1-2, the full variable domain is KAGVTQTPRYLIKTRGQQVTLSCSPISGHRSVSWYQQTPGQGLQFLFEYFSETQRNKGNFPGRFSGRQFSNSRSEMNVSTLELGDSALYLCASRFSGRDDGYTFGSGTRLTVV.

The chain couples TRBV7-6 to TRBJ2-5; TRBD1 aligns across 8 bases. The V and J ends lost 4 bases and 5 bases, in that order; junction bases with no gene match: 3. Germline assignment: CDR1 SGHVS and CDR2 FNYEAQ. The CDR3 consists of 13 residues. Here the CDR3 DNA reads TGTGCCAGCAGCTGGACAGGGTACGAGACCCAGTACTTC. As protein: CASSWTGYETQYF.

The V and J genes are TRBV5-1 and TRBJ1-1; D is uncertain. Germline V gene sequence: CDR1 SGHRS, CDR2 YFSETQ. Trimming took 4 bases from V and 1 from J, leaving 14 bases between them. The CDR3 totals 15 residues. This CDR3 is CASSQFRDKNTEAFF. The CDR3 coding sequence is TGCGCCAGCAGCCAGTTTCGTGACAAGAACACTGAAGCTTTCTTT.

This chain links TRBV5-1 with TRBJ2-3; 12 bases line up with TRBD2. Germline CDR1 and CDR2: SGHRS and YFSETQ. The CDR3 sequence is 17 residues long. Trimming cost V 0 bases and J 2 bases; bases outside gene matches: 4. CDR3 DNA: TGCGCCAGCAGCTTGGGACTAGCGGGGGACTACACAGATACGCAGTATTTT. Translation gives CASSLGLAGDYTDTQYF. Using reference TRBV5-1 and TRBJ2-3 for the parts outside the CDR3, the full variable domain is KAGVTQTPRYLIKTRGQQVTLSCSPISGHRSVSWYQQTPGQGLQFLFEYFSETQRNKGNFPGRFSGRQFSNSRSEMNVSTLELGDSALYLCASSLGLAGDYTDTQYFGPGTRLTVL.

The chain couples TRBV2 to TRBJ2-7, with 11 nucleotides matching TRBD2. The ends lost 6 bases at V and 3 bases at J; junction bases unmatched: 16. This CDR3 spans 18 amino acids. CDR1 is SNHLY and CDR2 is FYNNEI in the germline V gene. CDR3: CASSSPSMLAGGIYEQYF. CDR3 DNA: TGTGCCAGCAGCTCCCCCTCGATGTTAGCGGGAGGGATCTACGAGCAGTACTTC.

This clone came up once. The chain joins TRBV4-2 to TRBJ2-7; the D gene is possibly TRBD2 (5 bases). V lost 0 bases and J lost 4, with 19 bases in between. The germline V gene encodes CDR1 LGHNA and CDR2 YNFKEQ. CDR3 size: 17 residues. The CDR3 coding sequence is TGTGCCAGCAGCCAAGAGGGTGCGGGTCTTGTACTTTACGAGCAGTACTTC. The encoded protein is CASSQEGAGLVLYEQYF.

The CDR3 protein is CSGGGAYEQYF. In DNA, the CDR3 is TGCAGCGGTGGAGGAGCCTACGAGCAGTACTTC. V is TRBV29-1 and J is TRBJ2-7, with D perhaps matching TRBD2 (5 bases). The V end was cut by 7 bases, the J end by 2 bases, with 9 bases between. The CDR3 spans 11 residues. Germline-derived CDR1 and CDR2 are SQVTM and ANQGSEA.

The chain recombines TRBV6-1 with TRBJ2-7; tentative D call: TRBD1 (5 bases). Germline-derived CDR1 and CDR2 are MNHNS and SASEGT. The CDR3 has 13 amino acids. The ends were cut back, 3 bases at V and 4 bases at J, with 10 bases in the middle. This CDR3 is CASSDYGAYEQYF. The CDR3 region has the DNA TGTGCCAGCAGTGACTATGGGGCTTACGAGCAGTACTTC.

The V gene is TRBV19, the J gene TRBJ2-1; TRBD2 agrees at 13 bases. The CDR3 has 16 amino acids. Trimming cost V 3 bases and J 5 bases; bases outside gene matches: 4. The germline V gene encodes CDR1 LNHDA and CDR2 SQIVND (reference sequence). The CDR3 DNA sequence: TGTGCCAGTAGTATCAGAGGACTAGCGGGAGACAATGAGCAGTTCTTC. Its translation is CASSIRGLAGDNEQFF.

The chain is built from TRBV5-6 and TRBJ1-1, with 7 bases aligning to TRBD1. Per germline, CDR1 SGHDT and CDR2 YYEEEE. The V gene end was trimmed by 6 bases and the J gene end by 1 base; junction bases not matched to a gene: 12. The CDR3 is made up of 16 amino acids. The CDR3 sequence: CASNFGWDSKNTEAFF. As DNA, the CDR3 is TGTGCCAGCAACTTCGGGTGGGACAGCAAGAACACTGAAGCTTTCTTT.

J is TRBJ1-1 and V is TRBV5-1; 9 bases line up with TRBD1. Germline V lookup: CDR1 SGHRS, CDR2 YFSETQ. J gave up 4 bases and V 4 bases, and 5 bases lay outside the gene matches. The CDR3 loop spans 14 amino acids. CDR3: CASSKGQGSTEAFF. CDR3 DNA: TGCGCCAGCAGCAAGGGACAGGGTAGCACTGAAGCTTTCTTT.

The chain joins TRBV7-6 to TRBJ1-3, with D perhaps matching TRBD1 (6 bases). V was pared by 1 base and J by 2 bases, with 18 bases between. The CDR3 runs to 18 residues. Germline CDR1 reads SGHVS; CDR2 reads FNYEAQ. The CDR3: CASSLEAPRQEAGNTIYF. CDR3 coding DNA: TGTGCCAGCAGCTTAGAAGCCCCCAGACAGGAGGCTGGAAACACCATATATTTT.

The rearrangement uses TRBV30 and TRBJ2-3; 9 bases are shared with TRBD2. The CDR3 extends over 14 amino acids. Germline V gene data show CDR1 as GTSNPN and CDR2 as SVGIG (reference sequence). V gave up 5 bases and J gave up 3 bases; unmatched junction bases: 6. In nucleotides, the CDR3 is TGTGCCTGGGGTCCGGGACTAGCTACAGATACGCAGTATTTT. Protein: CAWGPGLATDTQYF.

V and J are TRBV9 and TRBJ1-1; D gene unclear. Trimming took off 0 bases at V and 6 bases at J, with 15 bases between the two ends. Germline V gene lookup returns CDR1 SGDLS and CDR2 YYNGEE. The CDR3 totals 15 residues. The CDR3 sequence is CASSVVGGFGAEAFF. For the CDR3, the DNA is TGTGCCAGCAGCGTAGTAGGAGGGTTCGGAGCTGAAGCTTTCTTT.

This clone has just a few counts. The chain combines TRBV28 with TRBJ2-3; 9 bases are a match to TRBD1. The germline V gene encodes CDR1 MDHEN and CDR2 SYDVKM. The CDR3 loop spans 16 amino acids. Unmatched junction bases numbered 9, after V lost 4 bases and J lost 4 bases. CDR3 in DNA: TGTGCCAGCAGTTCAGCCTGGGGACAGGGCCCAGATACGCAGTATTTT. It codes for CASSSAWGQGPDTQYF.

The chain is built from TRBV6-5 and TRBJ2-7, with 7 nucleotides matching TRBD2. V was clipped by 7 bases and J by 5 bases; unmatched bases: 8. Germline V lookup: CDR1 MNHEY, CDR2 SVGAGI. The length of the CDR3 is 13 residues. CDR3 in amino acids: CASTGTGGHEQYF. CDR3 coding DNA: TGTGCCAGCACTGGCACGGGGGGACACGAGCAGTACTTC.